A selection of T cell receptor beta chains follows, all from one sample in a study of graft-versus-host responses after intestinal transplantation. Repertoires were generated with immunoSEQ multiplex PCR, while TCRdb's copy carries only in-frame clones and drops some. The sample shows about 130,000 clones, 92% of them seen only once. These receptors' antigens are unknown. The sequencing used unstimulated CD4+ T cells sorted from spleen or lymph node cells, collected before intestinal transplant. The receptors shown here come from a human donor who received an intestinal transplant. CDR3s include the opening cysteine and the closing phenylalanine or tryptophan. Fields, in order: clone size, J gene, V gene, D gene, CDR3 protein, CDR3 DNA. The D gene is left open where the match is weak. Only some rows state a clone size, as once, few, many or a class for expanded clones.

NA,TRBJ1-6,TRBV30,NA,CAWSVRHREVCSPLHF,TGTGCCTGGAGTGTACGGCACAGGGAGGTATGTTCACCCCTCCACTTT
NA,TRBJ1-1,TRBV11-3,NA,CASSLVRWTEAFF,TGTGCCAGCAGCTTAGTTCGGTGGACTGAAGCTTTCTTT
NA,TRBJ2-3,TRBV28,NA,CASTLSGITDTQYF,TGTGCCAGCACCCTGAGCGGAATCACAGATACGCAGTATTTT
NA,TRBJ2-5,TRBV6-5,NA,CASRTSPLVTETQYF,TGTGCCAGCAGGACATCCCCCCTCGTAACTGAGACCCAGTACTTC
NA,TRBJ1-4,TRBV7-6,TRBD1,CASSPRQGQREKLFF,TGTGCCAGCAGCCCCCGACAGGGGCAACGTGAAAAACTGTTTTTT
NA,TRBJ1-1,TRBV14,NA,CASSQTGLYEAFF,TGTGCCAGCAGCCAAACGGGACTCTATGAAGCTTTCTTT
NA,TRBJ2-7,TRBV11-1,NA,CASSQVGLYEQYF,TGTGCCAGCAGCCAAGTGGGATTATACGAGCAGTACTTC
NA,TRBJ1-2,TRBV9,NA,CASSVDVGGDYGYTF,TGTGCCAGCAGCGTAGATGTTGGGGGGGACTATGGCTACACCTTC
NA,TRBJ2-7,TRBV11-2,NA,CASSPSYRFYEQYF,TGTGCCAGCAGCCCATCCTACAGGTTCTACGAGCAGTACTTC
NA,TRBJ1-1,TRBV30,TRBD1,CAWTRTRQGVMNTEAFF,TGTGCCTGGACCCGTACGAGACAGGGGGTGATGAACACTGAAGCTTTCTTT
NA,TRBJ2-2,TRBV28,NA,CASSWGLAEHTGELFF,TGTGCCAGCAGTTGGGGGCTAGCGGAGCACACCGGGGAGCTGTTTTTT
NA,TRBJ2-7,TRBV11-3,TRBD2,CASSFGPGTSSEQYF,TGTGCCAGCAGCTTTGGTCCCGGGACTAGCTCCGAGCAGTACTTC
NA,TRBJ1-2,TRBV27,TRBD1,CASSPDRGNYGYTF,TGTGCCAGCAGTCCCGACAGGGGTAACTATGGCTACACCTTC
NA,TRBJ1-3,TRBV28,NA,CASSLTGSGNTIYF,TGTGCCAGCAGTTTAACAGGATCTGGAAACACCATATATTTT
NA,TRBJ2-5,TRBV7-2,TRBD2,CASSSLLAGVGTQYF,TGTGCCAGCAGCTCCCTCCTGGCGGGAGTAGGGACCCAGTACTTC
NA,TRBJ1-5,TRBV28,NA,CASSRSVGDNQPQHF,TGTGCCAGCAGCCGATCTGTAGGGGACAATCAGCCCCAGCATTTT
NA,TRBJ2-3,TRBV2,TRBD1,CASTGGDTQYF,TGTGCCAGCACAGGGGGAGATACGCAGTATTTT
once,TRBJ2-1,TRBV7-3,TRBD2,CASSFLAGSDNEQFF,TGTGCCAGCAGCTTTCTAGCGGGGAGCGACAATGAGCAGTTCTTC
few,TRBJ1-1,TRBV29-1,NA,CSVDVTEAFF,TGCAGCGTTGACGTGACTGAAGCTTTCTTT
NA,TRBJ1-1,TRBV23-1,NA,CASSLGDTEAFF,TGCGCCAGCAGTCTAGGGGACACTGAAGCTTTCTTT
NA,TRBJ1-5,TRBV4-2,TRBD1,CASSLGQGNQPQHF,TGTGCCAGCAGCCTGGGACAGGGTAATCAGCCCCAGCATTTT
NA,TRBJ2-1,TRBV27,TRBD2,CASSPQTSGASYNEQFF,TGTGCCAGCAGTCCACAGACTAGCGGGGCTTCCTACAATGAGCAGTTCTTC
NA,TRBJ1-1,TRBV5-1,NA,CASSLDGLNTEAFF,TGCGCCAGCAGCTTGGACGGTTTGAACACTGAAGCTTTCTTT
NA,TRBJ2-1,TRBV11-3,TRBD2,CASSPPKLAGGGNEQFF,TGTGCCAGCAGCCCCCCCAAACTAGCGGGAGGCGGCAATGAGCAGTTCTTC
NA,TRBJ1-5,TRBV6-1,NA,CASSSSRGRETQHF,TGTGCCAGCAGCTCCTCGCGGGGAAGAGAGACCCAGCATTTT
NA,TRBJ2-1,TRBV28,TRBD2,CASSLQPYGLAESNEQFF,TGTGCCAGCAGTCTACAACCGTACGGACTAGCGGAAAGCAATGAGCAGTTCTTC